This T cell receptor beta chain came from a study of T-cell memory formation after mild COVID-19. TCRdb recomputed calls from the 5' RACE reads with MiXCR, one row per CDR3 protein. The sample contains 200,000 to 250,000 distinct CDR3 sequences, around 30% of which appear only once. The sample consisted of PBMCs or a T cell subset sorted from them (not recorded which). This sequence was found in an adult woman who had mild COVID-19 (a few samples of this study predate the infection). Cell type and time point are not known.

In DNA form, the CDR3 reads TGTGCCAGCAGCCCTCTCCTCGGGAATTCACCCCTCCACTTT. Encoded protein: CASSPLLGNSPLHF. The chain couples TRBV11-3 to TRBJ1-6; D is unclear. The V end lost 5 bases, the J end lost 7 bases, and 12 bases lay between the germline ends. The CDR3 consists of 14 residues. Germline V gene lookup returns CDR1 SGHNT and CDR2 YENEEA.